This TCR beta chain was captured in a study of T cell responses to AZD1222 COVID-19 vaccine. The CDR3 extends over 15 amino acids. Germline-derived CDR1 and CDR2 are SGHAT and FQNNGV. The V gene end was trimmed by 3 bases and the J gene end by 4 bases; junction bases not matched to a gene: 7. TCRdb keeps only in-frame clones here, not all; method: immunoSEQ multiplex PCR. This sample has some 130,000 clones; around 86% occur once, and the top ten carry around 24%. This specimen consisted of peripheral blood, obtained on day 0 of AZD1222 vaccination. The chain joins TRBV11-2 to TRBJ2-5, with 8 bases identical to TRBD1. This clonotype was obtained from an adult in good health. CDR3: CASSLQGAVGETQYF. DNA of the CDR3: TGTGCCAGCAGCTTGCAGGGGGCGGTGGGAGAGACCCAGTACTTC.